This T cell receptor beta chain was captured by sequencing in a study of PD-L1 blockade in urothelial cancer. The data were produced by immunoSEQ multiplex PCR, yet TCRdb's version contains in-frame clones alone and is incomplete. The data show some 50,000 clones, around 88% seen once. The CDR3 extends over 14 amino acids. The ends lost 5 bases at V and 4 bases at J; junction bases unmatched: 4. Germline V gene data show CDR1 as KGHSH and CDR2 as LQKENI. This TCR was sampled from an older man with urothelial cancer. Sequenced here: PBMCs, sampled around atezolizumab (anti-PD-L1) treatment. The chain links TRBV18 to TRBJ1-2, with TRBD1 identical over 10 bases. The CDR3 sequence: CASSATGGGYGYTF. CDR3 sequence (DNA): TGTGCCAGCTCAGCGACAGGGGGCGGCTATGGCTACACCTTC.